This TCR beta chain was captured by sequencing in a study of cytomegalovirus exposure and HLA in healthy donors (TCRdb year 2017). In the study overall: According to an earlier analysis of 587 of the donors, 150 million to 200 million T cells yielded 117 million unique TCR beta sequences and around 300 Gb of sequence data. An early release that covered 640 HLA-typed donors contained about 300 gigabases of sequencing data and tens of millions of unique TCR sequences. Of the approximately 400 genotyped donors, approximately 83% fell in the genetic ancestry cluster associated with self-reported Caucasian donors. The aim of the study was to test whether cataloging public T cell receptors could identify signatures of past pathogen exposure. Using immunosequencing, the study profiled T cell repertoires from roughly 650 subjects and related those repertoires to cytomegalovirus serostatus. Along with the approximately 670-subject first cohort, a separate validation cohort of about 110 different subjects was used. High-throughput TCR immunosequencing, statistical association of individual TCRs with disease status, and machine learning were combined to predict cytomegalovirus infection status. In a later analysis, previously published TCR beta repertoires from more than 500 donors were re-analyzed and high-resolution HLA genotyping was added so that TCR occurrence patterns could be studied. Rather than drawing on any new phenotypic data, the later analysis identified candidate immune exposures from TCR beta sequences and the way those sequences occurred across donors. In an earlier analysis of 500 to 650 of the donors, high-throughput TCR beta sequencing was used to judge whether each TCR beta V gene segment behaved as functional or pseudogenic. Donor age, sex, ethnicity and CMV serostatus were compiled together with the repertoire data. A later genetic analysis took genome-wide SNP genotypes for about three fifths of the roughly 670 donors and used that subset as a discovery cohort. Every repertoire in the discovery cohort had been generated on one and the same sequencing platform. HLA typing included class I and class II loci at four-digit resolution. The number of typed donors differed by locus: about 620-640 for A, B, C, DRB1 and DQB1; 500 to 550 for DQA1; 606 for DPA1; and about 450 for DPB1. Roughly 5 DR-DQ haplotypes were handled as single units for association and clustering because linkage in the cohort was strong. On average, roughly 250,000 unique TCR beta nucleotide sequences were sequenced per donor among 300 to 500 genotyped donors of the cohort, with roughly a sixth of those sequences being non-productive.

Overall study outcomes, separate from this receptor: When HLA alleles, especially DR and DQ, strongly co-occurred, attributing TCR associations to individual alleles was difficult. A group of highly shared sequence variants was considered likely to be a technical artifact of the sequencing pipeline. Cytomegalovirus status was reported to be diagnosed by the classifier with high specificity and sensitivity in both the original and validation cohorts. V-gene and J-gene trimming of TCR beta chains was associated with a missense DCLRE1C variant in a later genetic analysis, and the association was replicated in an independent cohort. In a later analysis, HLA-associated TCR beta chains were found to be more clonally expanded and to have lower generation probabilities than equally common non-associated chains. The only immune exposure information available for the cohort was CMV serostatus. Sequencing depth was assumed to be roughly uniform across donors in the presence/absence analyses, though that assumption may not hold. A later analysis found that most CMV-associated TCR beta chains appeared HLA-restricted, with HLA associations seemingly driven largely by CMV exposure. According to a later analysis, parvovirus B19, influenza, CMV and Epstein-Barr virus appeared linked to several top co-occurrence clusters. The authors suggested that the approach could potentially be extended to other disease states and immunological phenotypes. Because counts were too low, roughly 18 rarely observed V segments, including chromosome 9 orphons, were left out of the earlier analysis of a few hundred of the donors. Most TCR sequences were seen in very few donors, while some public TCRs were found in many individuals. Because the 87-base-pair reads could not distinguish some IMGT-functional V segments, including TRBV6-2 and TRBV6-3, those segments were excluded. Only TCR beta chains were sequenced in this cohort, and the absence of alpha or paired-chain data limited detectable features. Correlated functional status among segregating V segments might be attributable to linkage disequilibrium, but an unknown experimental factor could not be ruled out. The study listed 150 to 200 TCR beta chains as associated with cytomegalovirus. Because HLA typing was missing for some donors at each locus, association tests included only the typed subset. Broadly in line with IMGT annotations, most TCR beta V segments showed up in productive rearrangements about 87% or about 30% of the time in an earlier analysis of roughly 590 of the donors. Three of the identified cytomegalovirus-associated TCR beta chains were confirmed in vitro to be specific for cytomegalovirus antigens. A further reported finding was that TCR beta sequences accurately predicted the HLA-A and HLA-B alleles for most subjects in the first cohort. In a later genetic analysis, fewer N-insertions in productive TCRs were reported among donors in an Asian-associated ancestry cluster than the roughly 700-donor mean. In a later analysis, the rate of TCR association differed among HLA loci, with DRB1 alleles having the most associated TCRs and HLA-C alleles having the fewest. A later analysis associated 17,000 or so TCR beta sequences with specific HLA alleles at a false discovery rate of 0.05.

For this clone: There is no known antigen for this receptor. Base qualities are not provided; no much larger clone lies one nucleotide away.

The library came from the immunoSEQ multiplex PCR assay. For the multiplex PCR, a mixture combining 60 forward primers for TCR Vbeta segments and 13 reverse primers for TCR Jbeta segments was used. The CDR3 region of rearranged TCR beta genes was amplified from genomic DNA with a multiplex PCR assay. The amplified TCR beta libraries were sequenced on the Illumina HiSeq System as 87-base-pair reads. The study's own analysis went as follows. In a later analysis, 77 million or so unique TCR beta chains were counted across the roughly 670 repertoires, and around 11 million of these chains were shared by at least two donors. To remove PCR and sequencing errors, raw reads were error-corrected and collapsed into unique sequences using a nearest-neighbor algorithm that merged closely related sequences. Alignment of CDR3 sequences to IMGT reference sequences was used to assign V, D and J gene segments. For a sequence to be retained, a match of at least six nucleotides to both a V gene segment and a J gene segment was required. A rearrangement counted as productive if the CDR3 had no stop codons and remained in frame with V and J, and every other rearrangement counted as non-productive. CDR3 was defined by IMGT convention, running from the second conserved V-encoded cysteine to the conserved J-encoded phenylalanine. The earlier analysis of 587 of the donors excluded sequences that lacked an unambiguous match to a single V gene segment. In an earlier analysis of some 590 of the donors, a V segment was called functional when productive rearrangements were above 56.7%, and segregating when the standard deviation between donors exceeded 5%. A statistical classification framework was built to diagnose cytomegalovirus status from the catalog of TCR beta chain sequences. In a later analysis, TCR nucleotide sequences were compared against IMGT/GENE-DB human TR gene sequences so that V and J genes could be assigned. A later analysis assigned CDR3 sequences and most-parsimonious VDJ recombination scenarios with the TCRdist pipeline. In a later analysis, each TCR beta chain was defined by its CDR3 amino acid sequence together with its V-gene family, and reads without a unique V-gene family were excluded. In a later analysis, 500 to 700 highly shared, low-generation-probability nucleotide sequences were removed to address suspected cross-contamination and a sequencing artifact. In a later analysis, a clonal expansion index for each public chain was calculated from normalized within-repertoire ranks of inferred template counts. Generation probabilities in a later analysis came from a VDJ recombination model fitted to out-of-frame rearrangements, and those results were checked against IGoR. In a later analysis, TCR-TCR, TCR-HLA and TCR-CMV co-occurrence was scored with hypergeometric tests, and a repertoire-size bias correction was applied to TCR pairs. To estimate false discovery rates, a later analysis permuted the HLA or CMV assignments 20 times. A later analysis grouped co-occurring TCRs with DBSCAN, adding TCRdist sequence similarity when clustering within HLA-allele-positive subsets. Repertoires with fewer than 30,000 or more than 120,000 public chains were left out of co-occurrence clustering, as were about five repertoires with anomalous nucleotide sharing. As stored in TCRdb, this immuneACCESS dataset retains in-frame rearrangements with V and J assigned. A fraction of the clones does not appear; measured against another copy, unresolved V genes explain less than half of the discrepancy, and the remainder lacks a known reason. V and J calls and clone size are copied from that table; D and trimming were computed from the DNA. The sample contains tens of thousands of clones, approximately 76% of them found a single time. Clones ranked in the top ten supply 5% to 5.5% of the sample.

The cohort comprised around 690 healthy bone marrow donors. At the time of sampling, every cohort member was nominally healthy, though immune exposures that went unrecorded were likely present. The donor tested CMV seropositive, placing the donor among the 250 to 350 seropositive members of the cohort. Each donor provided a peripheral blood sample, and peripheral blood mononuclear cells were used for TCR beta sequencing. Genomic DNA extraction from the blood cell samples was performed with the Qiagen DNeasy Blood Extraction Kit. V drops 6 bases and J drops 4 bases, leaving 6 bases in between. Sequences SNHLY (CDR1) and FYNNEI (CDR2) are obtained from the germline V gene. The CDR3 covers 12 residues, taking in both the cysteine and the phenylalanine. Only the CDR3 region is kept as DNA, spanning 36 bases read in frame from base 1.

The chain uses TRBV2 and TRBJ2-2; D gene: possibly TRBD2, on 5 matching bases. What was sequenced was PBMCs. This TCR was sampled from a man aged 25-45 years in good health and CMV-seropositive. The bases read TGTGCCAGCAGGAGGGTCACCGGGGAGCTGTTTTTT. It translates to CASRRVTGELFF. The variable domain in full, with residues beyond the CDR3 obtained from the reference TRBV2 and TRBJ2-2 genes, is EPEVTQTPSHQVTQMGQEVILRCVPISNHLYFYWYRQILGQKVEFLVSFYNNEISEKSEIFDDQFSVERPDGSNFTLKIRSTKLEDSAMYFCASRRVTGELFFGEGSRLTVL.